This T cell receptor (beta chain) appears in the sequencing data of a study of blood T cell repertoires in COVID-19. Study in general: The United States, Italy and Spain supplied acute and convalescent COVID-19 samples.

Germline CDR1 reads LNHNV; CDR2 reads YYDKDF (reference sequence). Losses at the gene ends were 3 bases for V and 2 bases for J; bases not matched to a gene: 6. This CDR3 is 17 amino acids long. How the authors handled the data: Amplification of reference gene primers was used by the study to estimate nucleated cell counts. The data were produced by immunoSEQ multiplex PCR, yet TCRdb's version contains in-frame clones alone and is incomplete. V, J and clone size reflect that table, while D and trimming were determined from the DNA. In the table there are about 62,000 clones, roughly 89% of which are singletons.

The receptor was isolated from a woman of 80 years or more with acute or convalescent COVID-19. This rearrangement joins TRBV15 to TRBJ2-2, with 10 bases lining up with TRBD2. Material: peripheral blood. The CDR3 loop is CATSSRGLAANTGELFF. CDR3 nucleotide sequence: TGTGCCACCAGCAGCCGAGGACTAGCGGCCAACACCGGGGAGCTGTTTTTT.